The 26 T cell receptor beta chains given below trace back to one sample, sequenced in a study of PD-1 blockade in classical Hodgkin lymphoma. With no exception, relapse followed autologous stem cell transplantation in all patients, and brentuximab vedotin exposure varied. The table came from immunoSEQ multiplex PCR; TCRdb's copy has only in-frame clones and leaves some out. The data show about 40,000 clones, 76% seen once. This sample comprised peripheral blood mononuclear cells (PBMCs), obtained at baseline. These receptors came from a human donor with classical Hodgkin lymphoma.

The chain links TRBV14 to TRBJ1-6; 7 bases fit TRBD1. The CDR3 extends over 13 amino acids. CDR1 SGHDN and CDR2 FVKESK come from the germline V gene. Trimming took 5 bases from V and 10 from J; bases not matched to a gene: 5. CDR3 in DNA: TGTGCCAGCAGCTCGACAGGGCAGTCACCCCTCCACTTT. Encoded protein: CASSSTGQSPLHF.

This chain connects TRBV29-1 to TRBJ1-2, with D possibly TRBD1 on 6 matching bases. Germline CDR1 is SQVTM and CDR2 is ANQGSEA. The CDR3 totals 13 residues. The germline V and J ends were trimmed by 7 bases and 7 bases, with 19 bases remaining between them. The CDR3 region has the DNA TGCAGCGCCCTGGATCAGGGGAATCGTGGCTACACCTTC. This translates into CSALDQGNRGYTF.

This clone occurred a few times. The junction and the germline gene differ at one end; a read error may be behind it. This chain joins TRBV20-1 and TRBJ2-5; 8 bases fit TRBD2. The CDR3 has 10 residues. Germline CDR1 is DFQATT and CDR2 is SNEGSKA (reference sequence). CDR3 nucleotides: TGCAGTGCTAGGTTGTTAGCGGGAAACTTC. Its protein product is CSARLLAGNF.

CDR3 region: CASSAGGGNQPQHF. The CDR3 nucleotides read TGTGCCAGCAGCGCTGGGGGAGGGAATCAGCCCCAGCATTTT. The rearrangement uses TRBV9 and TRBJ1-5; possibly TRBD1 for D (5 bases). V lost 3 bases, J lost 4 bases, and 11 bases lay in between. Per the germline V gene, CDR1 is SGDLS and CDR2 is YYNGEE. The CDR3 has 14 amino acids.

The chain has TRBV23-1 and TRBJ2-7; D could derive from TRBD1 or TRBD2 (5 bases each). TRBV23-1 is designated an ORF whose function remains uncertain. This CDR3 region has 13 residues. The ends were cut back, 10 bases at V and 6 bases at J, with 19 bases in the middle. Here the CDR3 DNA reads TGCGCCAACCCGGGGCTCTTATGGGGCGAGCAGTACTTC. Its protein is CANPGLLWGEQYF.

CDR3 amino acids: CAISEPGTGASEAFF. In DNA, the CDR3 is TGTGCCATCAGTGAGCCAGGGACAGGGGCGAGTGAAGCTTTCTTT. The V gene is TRBV10-3, the J gene TRBJ1-1, with TRBD1 identical over 10 bases. The CDR3 contains 15 residues. CDR1 is ENHRY and CDR2 is SYGVKD in the germline V gene. Trimming cost V 2 bases and J 7 bases; bases outside gene matches: 7.

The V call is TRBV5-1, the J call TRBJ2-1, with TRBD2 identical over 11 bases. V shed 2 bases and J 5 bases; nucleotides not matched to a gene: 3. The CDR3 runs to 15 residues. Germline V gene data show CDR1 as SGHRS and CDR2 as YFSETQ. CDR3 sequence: CASSFGLAGHNEQFF. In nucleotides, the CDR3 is TGCGCCAGCAGCTTCGGACTAGCGGGCCACAATGAGCAGTTCTTC. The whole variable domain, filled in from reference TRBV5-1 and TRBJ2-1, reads KAGVTQTPRYLIKTRGQQVTLSCSPISGHRSVSWYQQTPGQGLQFLFEYFSETQRNKGNFPGRFSGRQFSNSRSEMNVSTLELGDSALYLCASSFGLAGHNEQFFGPGTRLTVL.

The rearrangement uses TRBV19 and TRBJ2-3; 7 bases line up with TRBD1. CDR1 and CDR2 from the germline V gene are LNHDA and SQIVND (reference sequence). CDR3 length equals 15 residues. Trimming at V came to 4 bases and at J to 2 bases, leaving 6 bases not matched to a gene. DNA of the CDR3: TGTGCCAGTAGTAGATTGGACAGGTCCACAGATACGCAGTATTTT. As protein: CASSRLDRSTDTQYF.

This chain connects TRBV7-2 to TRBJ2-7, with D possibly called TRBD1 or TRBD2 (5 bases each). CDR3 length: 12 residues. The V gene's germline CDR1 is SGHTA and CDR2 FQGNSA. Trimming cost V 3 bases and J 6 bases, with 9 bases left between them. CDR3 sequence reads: CASSLGTLEQYF. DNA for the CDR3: TGTGCCAGCAGCTTGGGGACCCTCGAGCAGTACTTC.

The CDR3 region is CASSSGGSGLAGHEQYF. The CDR3 DNA sequence: TGTGCCAGCAGCTCCGGAGGCTCGGGACTAGCGGGACACGAGCAGTACTTC. The chain uses TRBV4-2 and TRBJ2-7; 13 nucleotides agree with TRBD2. CDR1 is LGHNA and CDR2 is YNFKEQ in the germline V gene. CDR3 length equals 17 residues. V shed 5 bases, J shed 5 bases, and the junction held 12 bases outside the gene matches.

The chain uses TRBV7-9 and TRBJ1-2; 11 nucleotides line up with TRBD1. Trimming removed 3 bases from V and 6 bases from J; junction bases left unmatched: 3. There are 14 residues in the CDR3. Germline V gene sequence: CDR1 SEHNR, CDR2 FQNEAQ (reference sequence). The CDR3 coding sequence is TGTGCCAGCAGCTTCGGACAGGGGGCACATGGCTACACCTTC. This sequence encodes CASSFGQGAHGYTF. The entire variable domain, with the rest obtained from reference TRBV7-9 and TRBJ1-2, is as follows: DTGVSQNPRHKITKRGQNVTFRCDPISEHNRLYWYRQTLGQGPEFLTYFQNEAQLEKSRLLSDRFSAERPKGSFSTLEIQRTEQGDSAMYLCASSFGQGAHGYTFGSGTRLTVV.

CDR3 bases: TGTGCCAGCAGTTTCGGACTAGCGGGAGGGAGCACAGATACGCAGTATTTT. It specifies CASSFGLAGGSTDTQYF. The rearrangement links TRBV28 to TRBJ2-3; 15 bases align to TRBD2. The CDR3 is made up of 17 amino acids. Trimming cost V 3 bases and J 0 bases; bases outside gene matches: 1. CDR1 and CDR2 from the germline V gene are MDHEN and SYDVKM. Full variable domain (missing parts from reference TRBV28 and TRBJ2-3): DVKVTQSSRYLVKRTGEKVFLECVQDMDHENMFWYRQDPGLGLRLIYFSYDVKMKEKGDIPEGYSVSREKKERFSLILESASTNQTSMYLCASSFGLAGGSTDTQYFGPGTRLTVL.

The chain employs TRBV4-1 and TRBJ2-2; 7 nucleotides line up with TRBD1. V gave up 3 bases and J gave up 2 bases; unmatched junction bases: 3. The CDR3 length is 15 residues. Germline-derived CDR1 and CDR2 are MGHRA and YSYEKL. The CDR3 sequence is CASSHDRVNTGELFF. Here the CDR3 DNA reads TGCGCCAGCAGCCATGACAGGGTCAACACCGGGGAGCTGTTTTTT.

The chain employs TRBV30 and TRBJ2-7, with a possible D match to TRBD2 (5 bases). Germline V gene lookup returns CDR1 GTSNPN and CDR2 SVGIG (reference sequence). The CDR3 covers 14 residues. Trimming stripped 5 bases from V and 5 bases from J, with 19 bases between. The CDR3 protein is CAWDLGLGADEQYF. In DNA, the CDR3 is TGTGCCTGGGATCTAGGGTTGGGAGCCGACGAGCAGTACTTC.

CDR3 coding DNA: TGTGCCAGCAGTAAGCGGGAGGAGCAGTATTTT. Amino acids: CASSKREEQYF. The gene calls are TRBV6-5 and TRBJ2-3, with TRBD2 identical over 9 bases. CDR3 size: 11 residues. The V and J ends lost 5 bases and 11 bases, in that order; junction bases with no gene match: 2. From germline, CDR1 is MNHEY and CDR2 SVGAGI.

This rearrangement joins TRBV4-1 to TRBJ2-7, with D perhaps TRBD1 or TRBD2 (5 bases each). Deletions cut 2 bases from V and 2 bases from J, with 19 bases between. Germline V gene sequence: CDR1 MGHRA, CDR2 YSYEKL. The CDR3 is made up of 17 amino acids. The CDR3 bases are TGCGCCAGCAGCCAACCACCAATCGGGGCGGACCCCTACGAGCAGTACTTC. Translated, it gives CASSQPPIGADPYEQYF.

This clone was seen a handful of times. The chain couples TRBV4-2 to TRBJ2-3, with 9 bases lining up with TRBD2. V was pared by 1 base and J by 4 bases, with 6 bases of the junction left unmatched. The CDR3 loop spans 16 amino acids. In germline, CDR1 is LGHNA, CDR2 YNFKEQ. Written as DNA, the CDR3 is TGTGCCAGCAGCCAAGGGGGTAGCGGGAGCGCAGATACGCAGTATTTT. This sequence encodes CASSQGGSGSADTQYF.

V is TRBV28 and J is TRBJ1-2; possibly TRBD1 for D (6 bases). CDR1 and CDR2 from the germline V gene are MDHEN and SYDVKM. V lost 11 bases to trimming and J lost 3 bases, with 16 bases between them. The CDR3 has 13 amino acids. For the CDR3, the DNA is TGTGCCGCACAGGGAGGGGGGGACTATGGCTACACCTTC. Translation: CAAQGGGDYGYTF.

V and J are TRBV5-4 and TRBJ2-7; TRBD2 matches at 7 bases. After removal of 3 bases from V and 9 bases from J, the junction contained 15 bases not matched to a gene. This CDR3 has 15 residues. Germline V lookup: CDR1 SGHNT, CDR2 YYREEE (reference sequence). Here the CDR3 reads CASSWGGRENLGQYF. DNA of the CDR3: TGTGCCAGCAGCTGGGGGGGACGGGAAAACTTGGGGCAGTACTTC.

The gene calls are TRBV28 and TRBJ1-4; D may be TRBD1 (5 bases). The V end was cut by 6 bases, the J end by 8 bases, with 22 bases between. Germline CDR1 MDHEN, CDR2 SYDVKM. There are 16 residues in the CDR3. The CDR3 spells CASSRIPGLGEEKLFF. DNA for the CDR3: TGTGCCAGCAGCAGAATCCCGGGACTAGGGGAGGAAAAACTGTTTTTT.

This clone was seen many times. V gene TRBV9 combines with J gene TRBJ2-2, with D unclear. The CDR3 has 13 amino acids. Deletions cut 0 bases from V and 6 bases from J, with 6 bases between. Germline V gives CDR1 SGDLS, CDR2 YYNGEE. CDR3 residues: CASSVGDSGELFF. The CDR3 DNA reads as TGTGCCAGCAGCGTAGGGGATTCCGGGGAGCTGTTTTTT.

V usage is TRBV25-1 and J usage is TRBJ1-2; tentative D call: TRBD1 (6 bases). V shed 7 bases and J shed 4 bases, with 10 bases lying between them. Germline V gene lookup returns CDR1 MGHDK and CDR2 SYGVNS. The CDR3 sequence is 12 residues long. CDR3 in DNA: TGTGCCAGCACCAGGGGAGGCTATGGCTACACCTTC. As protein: CASTRGGYGYTF.

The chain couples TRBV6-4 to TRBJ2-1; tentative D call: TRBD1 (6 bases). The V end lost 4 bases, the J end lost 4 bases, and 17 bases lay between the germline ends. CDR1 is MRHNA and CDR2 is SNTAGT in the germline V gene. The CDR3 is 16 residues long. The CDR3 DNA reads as TGTGCCAGCAGTGTGTCCGAGCGACAGGCTTACAATGAGCAGTTCTTC. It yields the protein CASSVSERQAYNEQFF.

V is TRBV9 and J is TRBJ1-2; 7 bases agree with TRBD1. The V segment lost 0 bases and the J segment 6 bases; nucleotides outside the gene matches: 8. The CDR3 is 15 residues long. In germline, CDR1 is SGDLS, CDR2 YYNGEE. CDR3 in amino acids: CASSVAPTGADGYTF. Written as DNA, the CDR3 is TGTGCCAGCAGCGTAGCCCCAACAGGGGCGGATGGCTACACCTTC. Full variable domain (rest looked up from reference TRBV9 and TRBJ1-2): DSGVTQTPKHLITATGQRVTLRCSPRSGDLSVYWYQQSLDQGLQFLIQYYNGEERAKGNILERFSAQQFPDLHSELNLSSLELGDSALYFCASSVAPTGADGYTFGSGTRLTVV.

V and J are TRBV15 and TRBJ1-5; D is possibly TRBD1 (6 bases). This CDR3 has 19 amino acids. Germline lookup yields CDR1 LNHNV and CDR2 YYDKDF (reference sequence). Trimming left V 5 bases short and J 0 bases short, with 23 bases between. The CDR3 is CATSRSDPGAHSSNQPQHF. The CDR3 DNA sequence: TGTGCCACCAGCCGAAGCGATCCGGGGGCGCACTCTAGCAATCAGCCCCAGCATTTT.

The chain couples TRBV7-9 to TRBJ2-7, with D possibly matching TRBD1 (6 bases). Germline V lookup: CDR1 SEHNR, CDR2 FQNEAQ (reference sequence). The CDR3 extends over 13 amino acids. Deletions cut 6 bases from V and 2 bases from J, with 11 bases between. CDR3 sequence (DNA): TGTGCCAGCAGTCGCACAGGGACCTACGAGCAGTACTTC. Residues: CASSRTGTYEQYF. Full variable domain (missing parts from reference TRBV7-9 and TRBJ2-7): DTGVSQNPRHKITKRGQNVTFRCDPISEHNRLYWYRQTLGQGPEFLTYFQNEAQLEKSRLLSDRFSAERPKGSFSTLEIQRTEQGDSAMYLCASSRTGTYEQYFGPGTRLTVT.